This entry lists 27 T cell receptor beta chains sequenced from one sample in a study of TIL therapy for anti-PD-1-resistant metastatic lung cancer. Regarding time point: pre-treatment sample, taken before nivolumab and TIL therapy. Most excised metastases sampled were pleural nodules or supraclavicular lymph nodes. The immunoSEQ assay was v3. Sequenced by immunoSEQ multiplex PCR; TCRdb stores in-frame clones only, minus some. The table has thousands of clones, about 65% seen once. Source: tumor tissue, taken at baseline. The receptors were sampled from a person aged 25 to 85 with non-small cell lung cancer.

The chain carries TRBV6-4 and TRBJ1-5; D perhaps matches TRBD1 (6 bases). Looked up from germline, CDR1 is MRHNA and CDR2 is SNTAGT. The CDR3 is 15 residues long. V lost 10 bases, J lost 3 bases, and 19 bases lay in between. CDR3 coding DNA: TGTGCCATACGAGCCCGACAGGACTACAATCAGCCCCAGCATTTT. Translation gives CAIRARQDYNQPQHF.

V usage is TRBV5-1 and J usage is TRBJ1-1; D might be TRBD1 (5 bases). The germline CDR1 and CDR2 sequences are SGHRS and YFSETQ. V was clipped by 0 bases and J by 8 bases, with 14 bases between them. The CDR3 runs 14 residues. The CDR3 loop reads CASSLAAGLAEAFF. CDR3 nucleotide sequence: TGCGCCAGCAGCTTGGCTGCGGGGCTTGCGGAAGCTTTCTTT.

The CDR3: CASSLNVAGVGEQFF. CDR3 nucleotide sequence: TGCGCCAGCAGCTTGAATGTAGCGGGAGTGGGAGAGCAGTTCTTC. The chain is built from TRBV5-1 and TRBJ2-1, with TRBD2 matching 9 bases. The germline V gene has CDR1 SGHRS and CDR2 YFSETQ. CDR3 length: 15 amino acids. V shed 1 base, J shed 10 bases, and the junction held 9 bases outside the gene matches.

This sequence joins TRBV5-4 and TRBJ2-7; D is unclear. Germline assignment: CDR1 SGHNT and CDR2 YYREEE (reference sequence). The germline V and J ends were trimmed by 6 bases and 4 bases, with 14 bases remaining between them. There are 13 residues in the CDR3. CDR3 nucleotide sequence: TGTGCCAGCACCAATTACGGGCGATACGAGCAGTACTTC. Protein: CASTNYGRYEQYF.

The chain has TRBV28 and TRBJ2-7; D possibly uses TRBD1 or TRBD2 (5 bases each). This CDR3 spans 14 amino acids. Germline-derived CDR1 and CDR2 are MDHEN and SYDVKM. Deletions cut 3 bases from V and 2 bases from J, with 11 bases between. The CDR3 DNA sequence: TGTGCCAGCAGTTTTGGGGACCGGGCCTACGAGCAGTACTTC. The encoded protein is CASSFGDRAYEQYF.

V is TRBV2 and J is TRBJ1-1; tentative D call: TRBD1 (5 bases). CDR3 length equals 15 residues. Germline CDR1 SNHLY, CDR2 FYNNEI. Between the trimmed V and J ends, which lost 2 bases and 4 bases, there was a span of 14 bases. The CDR3 DNA reads TGTGCCAGCAGTGAACTCTGGGGGAGCGCCACTGAAGCTTTCTTT. Translating gives CASSELWGSATEAFF.

The chain joins TRBV29-1 to TRBJ2-2; no reliable D call. Germline V gives CDR1 SQVTM, CDR2 ANQGSEA. V lost 4 bases, J lost 1 base, and 7 bases lay in between. This CDR3 contains 13 residues. The CDR3 loop is CSVVRQNTGELFF. The DNA for the CDR3 is TGCAGCGTTGTGAGGCAGAACACCGGGGAGCTGTTTTTT.

The chain has TRBV7-9 and TRBJ2-3; D remains ambiguous. Trimming removed 5 bases at V and 0 bases at J, with 9 bases between. Germline V gives CDR1 SEHNR, CDR2 FQNEAQ (reference sequence). The CDR3 totals 14 residues. CDR3 loop: CASSATASTDTQYF. CDR3 DNA sequence: TGTGCCAGCAGCGCGACTGCTAGCACAGATACGCAGTATTTT.

The chain combines TRBV6-6 with TRBJ2-3, with 8 bases that match TRBD1. Germline CDR1 is MNHNY and CDR2 is SVGAGI (reference sequence). The CDR3 loop spans 16 amino acids. V shed 2 bases and J 0 bases; nucleotides not matched to a gene: 4. CDR3 in DNA: TGTGCCAGCAGTTACCTGGGGGACAGGAGCACAGATACGCAGTATTTT. It yields the protein CASSYLGDRSTDTQYF.

This chain connects TRBV28 to TRBJ2-1, with 10 bases matching TRBD1. Trimming took 6 bases from V and 7 from J; bases not matched to a gene: 9. The CDR3 spans 15 residues. Germline CDR1 MDHEN, CDR2 SYDVKM. CDR3 in amino acids: CASSGTGEGRNEQFF. The CDR3 nucleotides read TGTGCCAGCAGCGGGACAGGGGAGGGTAGGAATGAGCAGTTCTTC.

The chain has TRBV2 and TRBJ2-1; a possible D gene is TRBD2 (6 bases). The length of the CDR3 is 14 residues. Germline values: CDR1 SNHLY, CDR2 FYNNEI. V lost 7 bases and J lost 8, with 18 bases in between. The CDR3 DNA is TGTGCCAGCACTTCGGAGGGGCCCCTCTATGAGCAGTTCTTC. Residues: CASTSEGPLYEQFF.

By sample fraction, this clone is medium-sized. V and J are TRBV30 and TRBJ1-3, with D perhaps TRBD1 (6 bases). CDR3 length: 13 residues. The V end lost 4 bases, the J end lost 2 bases, and 9 bases lay between the germline ends. Germline CDR1 GTSNPN, CDR2 SVGIG (reference sequence). The CDR3 sequence is CAWTRQAGNTIYF. CDR3 DNA sequence: TGTGCCTGGACCCGACAGGCTGGAAACACCATATATTTT.

The V call is TRBV10-3, the J call TRBJ1-1; D is unclear. The germline V gene encodes CDR1 ENHRY and CDR2 SYGVKD. This CDR3 comprises 15 residues. The germline V and J ends were trimmed by 0 bases and 0 bases, with 8 bases remaining between them. This CDR3 reads CAISESQDLNTEAFF. In DNA form, the CDR3 reads TGTGCCATCAGTGAGTCTCAGGATTTGAACACTGAAGCTTTCTTT.

The chain links TRBV6-6 to TRBJ1-4; unclear D gene. The V gene's germline CDR1 is MNHNY and CDR2 SVGAGI (reference sequence). The CDR3 covers 14 residues. V gave up 3 bases and J gave up 8 bases, with 13 bases separating them. CDR3 nucleotide sequence: TGTGCCAGCAGTTATGGCGGGTTCGACGAAAAACTGTTTTTT. It encodes CASSYGGFDEKLFF.

This chain links TRBV21-1 with TRBJ1-4. TRBV21-1 is listed as a pseudogene. The CDR3 spans 12 residues. The CDR3 sequence is CASSTGSEKLFF. The CDR3 nucleotides are TGTGCCAGCAGTACGGGCAGTGAAAAACTGTTTTTT.

The rearrangement joins TRBV28 to TRBJ1-5, with 9 bases fitting TRBD1. The CDR3 has 15 amino acids. After removal of 7 bases from V and 2 bases from J, the junction contained 6 bases not matched to a gene. Germline-derived CDR1 and CDR2 are MDHEN and SYDVKM. The chain's CDR3 is CASKTGGIGNQPQHF. As DNA, the CDR3 is TGTGCCAGCAAAACAGGGGGCATTGGCAATCAGCCCCAGCATTTT.

The chain combines TRBV10-1 with TRBJ1-2; D not certain. The length of the CDR3 is 15 residues. The V and J ends lost 3 bases and 5 bases respectively, with 16 bases between them. Germline assignment: CDR1 WNHNN and CDR2 SYGVQD (reference sequence). CDR3 DNA: TGCGCCAGCAGTGACAGCCGGGGTAGCCGGTATGGCTACACCTTC. It translates to CASSDSRGSRYGYTF.

In its sample, this clone ranks as medium-sized. The rearrangement joins TRBV7-2 to TRBJ1-6, with TRBD1 identical over 8 bases. The CDR3 totals 15 residues. Germline trimming cut 5 bases from V and 9 bases from J; bases unmatched to any gene: 9. CDR1 and CDR2 from the germline V gene are SGHTA and FQGNSA. CDR3 region: CASSASGGGSSPLHF. CDR3 bases: TGTGCCAGCAGCGCCTCAGGGGGCGGGAGTTCACCCCTCCACTTT.

The genes are TRBV19 and TRBJ1-1; no definite D call. Germline V gives CDR1 LNHDA, CDR2 SQIVND (reference sequence). The CDR3 sequence is 17 residues long. The V end was cut by 8 bases, the J end by 4 bases, with 26 bases between. In nucleotides, the CDR3 is TGTGCCAGTGGCGAGGTGGGGAGATATCTAGAGGGCACTGAAGCTTTCTTT. Amino acid sequence: CASGEVGRYLEGTEAFF.

The chain recombines TRBV30 with TRBJ1-3, with D unresolved. The CDR3 covers 16 residues. Germline V gene sequence: CDR1 GTSNPN, CDR2 SVGIG (reference sequence). Trimming took off 3 bases at V and 0 bases at J, with 15 bases between the two ends. The CDR3 loop reads CAWRAQGLVSGNTIYF. The CDR3 DNA is TGTGCCTGGAGAGCACAAGGGCTTGTCTCTGGAAACACCATATATTTT.

The genes are TRBV6-2 or TRBV6-3 and TRBJ1-1; possible D gene TRBD1, 6 bases. This CDR3 region has 14 residues. Germline-derived CDR1 and CDR2 are MNHEY and SVGEGT. V lost 6 bases and J 3 bases, leaving 14 bases between the germline ends. The CDR3 reads CASSSTGFHTEAFF. CDR3 nucleotide sequence: TGTGCCAGCAGCTCAACAGGGTTTCACACTGAAGCTTTCTTT.

This clone occurred a few times. V is TRBV6-2 or TRBV6-3 and J is TRBJ2-5; TRBD1 matches at 10 bases. V lost 2 bases and J lost 4; bases outside the gene matches: 10. The CDR3 spans 17 residues. Germline assignment: CDR1 MNHEY and CDR2 SVGEGT. The CDR3 DNA reads as TGTGCCAGCAGTTACCCCGGACAGGGGGTGACGAGAGAGACCCAGTACTTC. This encodes CASSYPGQGVTRETQYF.

The genes are TRBV28 and TRBJ1-5, with TRBD1 as a possible D gene (6 bases). With 4 bases removed from V and 2 bases from J, the gap between germline ends came to 9 bases. Germline V lookup: CDR1 MDHEN, CDR2 SYDVKM. This CDR3 comprises 14 residues. CDR3 region: CASSSRQGNQPQHF. The CDR3 coding sequence is TGTGCCAGCAGTTCCAGACAGGGCAATCAGCCCCAGCATTTT.

The chain links TRBV5-1 to TRBJ2-3; TRBD2 aligns across 10 bases. In germline, CDR1 is SGHRS, CDR2 YFSETQ. This CDR3 contains 16 residues. V lost 2 bases, J lost 4 bases, and 7 bases stayed unmatched. The CDR3 here is CASSLAGGARADTQYF. CDR3 nucleotides: TGCGCCAGCAGCTTAGCGGGGGGGGCCCGCGCAGATACGCAGTATTTT.

CDR3 nucleotides: TGTGCCAGCAGCGGGGGACTCAACTCCAGGGGTAATTCACCCCTCCACTTT. Amino acids: CASSGGLNSRGNSPLHF. The chain recombines TRBV7-2 with TRBJ1-6, with D perhaps TRBD1 (6 bases). CDR3 length: 17 amino acids. Per the germline V gene, CDR1 is SGHTA and CDR2 is FQGNSA. The V end lost 5 bases, the J end lost 6 bases, and 20 bases lay between the germline ends. Full variable domain (remainder filled in from reference TRBV7-2 and TRBJ1-6): GAGVSQSPSNKVTEKGKDVELRCDPISGHTALYWYRQSLGQGLEFLIYFQGNSAPDKSGLPSDRFSAERTGGSVSTLTIQRTQQEDSAVYLCASSGGLNSRGNSPLHFGNGTRLTVT.

The chain joins TRBV4-2 to TRBJ2-7, with a tentative D call TRBD2 (6 bases). The CDR3 length is 16 residues. V gave up 1 base and J gave up 5 bases, with 18 bases separating them. CDR1 LGHNA and CDR2 YNFKEQ come from the germline V gene. DNA for the CDR3: TGTGCCAGCAGCCAAGGACACCGGGACTCTTGGGACGAGCAGTACTTC. Protein product: CASSQGHRDSWDEQYF.

This clone was counted between two and nine times. This rearrangement joins TRBV4-3 to TRBJ2-2, with D possibly TRBD1 on 5 matching bases. The CDR3 covers 14 residues. CDR1 is LGHNA, CDR2 YSLEER, per germline. The V end was cut by 0 bases, the J end by 8 bases, with 10 bases between. The CDR3 spells CASSQDQGIGELFF. In DNA form, the CDR3 reads TGCGCCAGCAGCCAAGATCAGGGAATTGGGGAGCTGTTTTTT.